A single T cell receptor beta chain is shown here with its context. Its antigen remains unidentified. V was clipped by 4 bases and J by 10 bases; unmatched bases: 4. This CDR3 has 12 amino acids. Germline CDR1 SGHNT, CDR2 YENEEA. This record comes from a study of cytomegalovirus exposure and HLA in healthy donors. Primers for the PCR totalled 60 Vbeta and 13 Jbeta. Generated by immunoSEQ multiplex PCR, the TCRdb table keeps only in-frame clones and is missing some. The sample includes approximately 170,000 clones, approximately 80% of them seen just once. Overall study results and limits: Fewer N-insertions than the roughly 700-donor mean were reportedly shown by an Asian-associated ancestry cluster in a later analysis. Prior analysis indicated that the majority of TCR beta V segments exhibited productivity approximately 87% or approximately 30% of the time. A further, later analysis showed that HLA-associated TCR beta chains (compared with equally common others) were more clonally expanded.

The rearrangement uses TRBV11-3 and TRBJ2-1; 7 bases match TRBD1. The TCR comes from a male donor in good health and CMV-seropositive. The sample was PBMCs. CDR3 protein: CASSWRTGEQFF. CDR3 coding DNA: TGTGCCAGCAGCTGGCGGACAGGCGAGCAGTTCTTC.